Described below is a single T cell receptor beta chain sequence and its context. What it binds is unknown. CDR1 is DFQATT, CDR2 SNEGSKA, per germline (reference sequence). The germline V and J ends were trimmed by 6 bases and 0 bases, with 2 bases remaining between them. This CDR3 region has 10 residues. The source of the sample is a study of T cells after yellow fever vaccination. General study findings and limits: Reappearance after the booster was observed for most primary-vaccination clones (about 95% CD4, over 75% CD8). Contamination of FACS-sorted repertoires by abundant clonotypes from the bulk population could occur.

TCRdb processed the 5' RACE reads anew with MiXCR; each CDR3 protein has one entry. The data hold 500,000 to 650,000 distinct CDR3 sequences, with roughly an eighth observed a single time. The V gene is TRBV20-1, the J gene TRBJ2-5, with D unclear. The material sequenced was PBMCs, taken on the day of the yellow fever booster vaccination. This TCR came from a man younger than 45 who received the YFV17D yellow fever vaccine. The CDR3: CSADQETQYF. DNA for the CDR3: TGCAGTGCCGACCAAGAGACCCAGTACTTC.